This record looks at one TCR beta chain sequence and its context. Its antigen is unknown. The sample is drawn from a study of T cells expressing NK-cell markers. In the study overall: HCMV serostatus: most of the eight sequenced donors positive, one negative.

TCR beta libraries carry UMIs added by 5'RACE template switching. Following a re-call of the 5' RACE reads, TCRdb has one entry per CDR3 protein and lacks DNA. The sample features approximately 460,000 distinct CDR3 sequences, with 6% to 9.5% in its top ten. General study findings and limits: Dominant NKG2C+ clonotypes made up roughly 1.0-8% of CD8+ T cells in more than 5 donors.

Source material: blood T cells: a sorted CD56 or NKG2C T cell subset, CD4+ or CD8+ T cells, or bulk PBMC T cells (not recorded which). The TCR originated in a woman aged 18-69 years in good health.

This chain's CDR3 is CATLSPGYGYTF. V is TRBV27 and J is TRBJ1-2; absent DNA, TCRdb's TRBD1 call cannot be checked. Germline V gene sequence: CDR1 MNHEY, CDR2 SMNVEV (reference sequence). The CDR3 has 12 residues.